These 27 T cell receptor beta chains share one sample of origin, sequenced in a study of CD8+CD57+ T cells in acquired aplastic anemia. For CDR3 and TCR beta VDJ profiling, genomic DNA was the template used. TCRdb redid the calling of the reads with MiXCR, one entry per CDR3 protein. This table has 160,000 or so distinct CDR3 sequences, around 43% appearing once. Patients included in sequencing had previously demonstrated CD8+CD57+ cell expansion by flow cytometry. Sequencing was done on a sample of sorted CD4+, CD8+, or CD8+CD57+ T cells (not recorded which) from PBMCs. These receptors were collected from a human donor with aplastic anemia.

This chain connects TRBV11-2 to TRBJ1-6; a possible D gene is TRBD1 (5 bases). The germline V gene has CDR1 SGHAT and CDR2 FQNNGV. The CDR3 covers 13 residues. The ends were cut back, 3 bases at V and 8 bases at J, with 8 bases in the middle. CDR3 nucleotide sequence: TGTGCCAGCAGCTTGGAAGGGGATTCACCCCTCCACTTT. It translates to CASSLEGDSPLHF.

V gene TRBV24-1 combines with J gene TRBJ1-2, with a possible D match to TRBD1 (6 bases). Looked up from germline, CDR1 is KGHDR and CDR2 is SFDVKD. The CDR3 covers 21 residues. V lost 0 bases, J lost 2 bases, and 27 bases lay in between. The CDR3: CATSDLRGGRGIFRWNYGYTF. In DNA form, the CDR3 reads TGTGCCACCAGTGATTTGAGGGGGGGGCGGGGGATTTTTAGATGGAACTATGGCTACACCTTC.

In its sample, this clonotype was seen a few times. The CDR3, as DNA: TGTGCCAGCAGCGTCTCATACAGTTACGAGCAGTACTTC. Translation: CASSVSYSYEQYF. The chain is built from TRBV7-2 and TRBJ2-7, with D unclear. The germline V gene encodes CDR1 SGHTA and CDR2 FQGNSA. Trimming left V 5 bases short and J 4 bases short, with 12 bases between. This CDR3 spans 13 amino acids.

This clonotype was observed at least ten times. The genes are TRBV19 and TRBJ2-3; TRBD1 might be the D (6 bases). The CDR3 spans 12 residues. The germline gives CDR1 LNHDA, CDR2 SQIVND (reference sequence). Trimming cost V 8 bases and J 4 bases, with 10 bases left between them. The chain's CDR3 is CASSTGSDTQYF. In nucleotides, the CDR3 is TGTGCCAGTTCCACAGGGTCAGATACGCAGTATTTT.

The sample holds many counts of this clonotype. The genes are TRBV14 and TRBJ2-1; D not certain. V dropped 0 bases and J dropped 13 bases, with 10 bases sitting between them. Per the germline V gene, CDR1 is SGHDN and CDR2 is FVKESK. CDR3 length: 12 residues. The CDR3 nucleotides are TGTGCCAGCAGCCAAGAGGCTAGGATTCAGTTCTTC. It specifies CASSQEARIQFF.

On this clonotype itself: The junction departs from the called germline gene at one end, perhaps through a read error. This chain connects TRBV7-9 to TRBJ2-7; D ambiguous. The CDR3 runs 12 residues. In germline, CDR1 is SEHNR, CDR2 FQNEAQ (reference sequence). CDR3 sequence reads: CASSIAAHEQYF. Written as DNA, the CDR3 is TGCGCCAGCAGCATAGCAGCTCACGAGCAGTACTTC.

A single count supports this clonotype. The CDR3 protein is CASSQDRWFTEAFF. The CDR3 coding sequence is TGTGCCAGCAGCCAAGACAGGTGGTTCACTGAAGCTTTCTTT. The gene calls are TRBV14 and TRBJ1-1; D gene uncertain. The V gene lost 0 bases and the J gene lost 4 bases, with 9 bases spanning the gap. The germline CDR1 and CDR2 sequences are SGHDN and FVKESK. CDR3 size: 14 residues.

This clonotype occurred once. The chain links TRBV19 to TRBJ2-2; TRBD2 is a possible D gene (6 bases). CDR3 size: 14 residues. V was clipped by 9 bases and J by 2 bases, with 13 bases between them. CDR1 and CDR2 from the germline V gene are LNHDA and SQIVND (reference sequence). The CDR3 loop reads CARIAEKNTGELFF. The CDR3, as DNA: TGTGCCAGGATAGCGGAAAAAAACACCGGGGAGCTGTTTTTT.

Notes on this clonotype: This may be a read error: a much more frequent sequence differs by one nucleotide. The chain links TRBV12-5 to TRBJ2-5, with D tentatively TRBD2 (5 bases). The CDR3 runs 11 residues. With 7 bases removed from V and 5 bases from J, the gap between germline ends came to 8 bases. Germline V gene sequence: CDR1 LGHNT, CDR2 FRNRAP. For the CDR3, the DNA is TGTGCTAGTGCCCCGGGGGAGACCCAGTACTTC. Amino acids: CASAPGETQYF.

This clonotype showed up many times. The chain has TRBV5-1 and TRBJ2-3, with D unclear. The CDR3 consists of 17 residues. V was pared by 0 bases and J by 1 base, with 15 bases between. Germline V gives CDR1 SGHRS, CDR2 YFSETQ. CDR3 coding DNA: TGCGCCAGCAGCTTGGTAGGCAGCACCGCGGGCACAGATACGCAGTATTTT. It yields the protein CASSLVGSTAGTDTQYF.

This clonotype was recorded at least ten times. This chain links TRBV7-8 with TRBJ1-5; TRBD1 matches 12 bases. The V gene end was trimmed by 5 bases and the J gene end by 7 bases; junction bases not matched to a gene: 12. The germline gives CDR1 SGHVS, CDR2 FQNEAQ. The CDR3 is made up of 17 amino acids. As DNA, the CDR3 is TGTGCCAGCAGCCCGTACTTGGGACAGGGGGCAGGGCAGCCCCAGCATTTT. This sequence encodes CASSPYLGQGAGQPQHF.

With respect to this clonotype: This may come from a read error, since a much larger clone is one base off. The J gene is TRBJ2-7, the V gene TRBV12-2; the D call TRBD2 from the table was never checked on the DNA. TRBV12-2 is classified as a pseudogene. This CDR3 has 17 amino acids. The CDR3, as DNA: TGTGCAAGTCGCTTTTTTAGGGCTTACTTGTATGGCTACGAGCAGTACGTC. This codes for CASRFFRAYLYGYEQYV.

This chain links TRBV7-2 with TRBJ2-7; 10 bases are a match to TRBD2. Germline CDR1 and CDR2: SGHTA and FQGNSA. The V segment lost 5 bases and the J segment 4 bases; nucleotides outside the gene matches: 8. The CDR3 has 15 amino acids. The CDR3 here is CASSPPGLASYEQYV. The CDR3 DNA sequence: TGTGCCAGCAGCCCGCCGGGACTAGCGTCGTACGAGCAGTACGTC.

This clonotype was counted ten times or more. The chain carries TRBV14 and TRBJ1-6; the match to TRBD1 covers 7 bases. Losses at the gene ends were 4 bases for V and 5 bases for J; bases not matched to a gene: 5. The CDR3 totals 15 residues. Per germline, CDR1 SGHDN and CDR2 FVKESK. As DNA, the CDR3 is TGTGCCAGCAGCCCTCTGGGACAGAATAATTCACCCCTCCACTTT. Translated, it gives CASSPLGQNNSPLHF.

This clonotype was observed at least ten times. V and J are TRBV6-6 and TRBJ2-5; 7 nucleotides line up with TRBD2. V was clipped by 2 bases and J by 4 bases; unmatched bases: 1. The germline CDR1 and CDR2 sequences are MNHNY and SVGAGI (reference sequence). The CDR3 is 13 residues long. The CDR3 sequence: CASSYGGGETQYF. The CDR3 nucleotides read TGTGCCAGCAGTTACGGGGGGGGAGAGACCCAGTACTTC.

The V gene is TRBV19, the J gene TRBJ1-5; 10 positions match TRBD1. Per germline, CDR1 LNHDA and CDR2 SQIVND (reference sequence). The CDR3 runs 15 residues. V lost 4 bases and J lost 4; bases outside the gene matches: 4. The CDR3 protein is CASSTRQGANQPQHF. For the CDR3, the DNA is TGTGCCAGTAGTACCCGACAGGGGGCGAATCAGCCCCAGCATTTT.

This sequence joins TRBV28 and TRBJ1-2; 8 bases are a match to TRBD1. Germline assignment: CDR1 MDHEN and CDR2 SYDVKM. V trimming: 5 bases; J trimming: 2 bases; junction bases outside the gene matches: 4. The CDR3 sequence is 14 residues long. The CDR3 DNA is TGTGCCAGCAGTATAACAGGGGGGAACTATGGCTACACCTTC. It specifies CASSITGGNYGYTF.

Ten or more counts support this clonotype. V and J are TRBV2 and TRBJ1-5; D is unresolved. This CDR3 region has 15 residues. Germline V CDR1 and CDR2: SNHLY, FYNNEI. V lost 7 bases, J lost 6 bases, and 19 bases lay in between. The CDR3 DNA follows: TGTGCCAGCACCCCGGGCCTGGAAGGATCTCAGCCCCAGCATTTT. Its protein product is CASTPGLEGSQPQHF. The full variable domain, its missing parts supplied by reference TRBV2 and TRBJ1-5, is EPEVTQTPSHQVTQMGQEVILRCVPISNHLYFYWYRQILGQKVEFLVSFYNNEISEKSEIFDDQFSVERPDGSNFTLKIRSTKLEDSAMYFCASTPGLEGSQPQHFGDGTRLSIL.

This clonotype was picked up a small number of times. V usage is TRBV24-1 and J usage is TRBJ2-7; 8 bases line up with TRBD2. Germline assignment: CDR1 KGHDR and CDR2 SFDVKD. V was clipped by 7 bases and J by 7 bases; unmatched bases: 14. The CDR3 totals 15 residues. Here the CDR3 reads CATSAGLAGRNEQYV. DNA for the CDR3: TGTGCCACCAGCGCTGGACTAGCCGGGAGAAATGAGCAGTACGTC.

The V and J genes are TRBV30 and TRBJ1-1; D gene unclear. Germline loops: CDR1 GTSNPN, CDR2 SVGIG (reference sequence). Trimming removed 5 bases from V and 0 bases from J, with 13 bases in between. The CDR3 sequence is 14 residues long. Here the CDR3 reads CAWGPGVVNTEAFF. Here the CDR3 DNA reads TGTGCCTGGGGTCCCGGGGTCGTGAACACTGAAGCTTTCTTT.

At least ten counts were recorded for this clonotype. The rearrangement joins TRBV15 to TRBJ2-5; unclear D gene. The CDR3 covers 13 residues. The V end lost 5 bases, the J end lost 1 base, and 8 bases lay between the germline ends. The germline V gene has CDR1 LNHNV and CDR2 YYDKDF (reference sequence). Written as DNA, the CDR3 is TGTGCCACCAGCCCCCCCCCCCAAGAGACCCAGTACTTC. Translation: CATSPPPQETQYF.

This clonotype has at least ten counts. The chain carries TRBV19 and TRBJ2-4; D perhaps matches TRBD2 (5 bases). The CDR3 has 17 residues. Germline assignment: CDR1 LNHDA and CDR2 SQIVND (reference sequence). The ends were cut back, 5 bases at V and 2 bases at J, with 19 bases in the middle. This CDR3 is CASSPFRAGSTKNIQYF. The CDR3 nucleotides are TGTGCCAGTAGTCCTTTTAGGGCGGGCTCTACCAAAAACATTCAGTACTTC.

With regard to this clonotype: An end of the junction does not agree with germline; a read error may underlie this. This chain connects TRBV19 to TRBJ1-6; D gene ambiguous. The CDR3 sequence is 15 residues long. Looked up from germline, CDR1 is LNHDA and CDR2 is SQIVND (reference sequence). CDR3 DNA: TGTGACAGTAGACCTCCAGGCAGGCTGAGTTCACCCCTCCACTTT. Its translation: CDSRPPGRLSSPLHF.

This clonotype was observed at least ten times. The V call is TRBV4-2, the J call TRBJ1-1; D is unresolved. V was pared by 0 bases and J by 5 bases, with 7 bases between. CDR1 is LGHNA and CDR2 is YNFKEQ in the germline V gene. The length of the CDR3 is 13 residues. As DNA, the CDR3 is TGTGCCAGCAGCCAAGAGGTTGAGACTGAAGCTTTCTTT. Its translation: CASSQEVETEAFF.

This clonotype was seen repeatedly, ten times or more. The chain uses TRBV2 and TRBJ2-7, with D tentatively TRBD1 or TRBD2 (5 bases each). This CDR3 comprises 14 residues. Germline CDR1 and CDR2: SNHLY and FYNNEI. V lost 6 bases and J 6 bases, leaving 18 bases between the germline ends. CDR3 in DNA: TGTGCCAGCAGGACCGGGACCGATCCTGGCGAGCAGTACTTC. Translating gives CASRTGTDPGEQYF.

J is TRBJ2-7 and V is TRBV11-2; no definite D call. This CDR3 spans 14 amino acids. Trimming stripped 1 base from V and 4 bases from J, with 11 bases between. Per germline, CDR1 SGHAT and CDR2 FQNNGV. This CDR3 is CASSLGQVGYEQYF. In nucleotides, the CDR3 is TGTGCCAGCAGCTTAGGGCAGGTTGGGTACGAGCAGTACTTC.

This clonotype was observed a handful of times. The chain uses TRBV25-1 and TRBJ1-1, with no clear D. V lost 1 base to trimming and J lost 0 bases, with 9 bases between them. There are 15 residues in the CDR3. Germline lookup yields CDR1 MGHDK and CDR2 SYGVNS. The CDR3 nucleotides are TGTGCCAGCAGTGAATCCTCACGGGTGAACACTGAAGCTTTCTTT. This sequence encodes CASSESSRVNTEAFF.